This entry describes one T cell receptor (beta chain). The target antigen is unknown. Germline loops: CDR1 GTSNPN, CDR2 SVGIG (reference sequence). This CDR3 has 14 amino acids. Trimming stripped 4 bases from V and 6 bases from J, with 13 bases between. The sample is drawn from a study of long-term antiretroviral therapy in people with HIV. A v3.0 immunoSEQ assay was performed at survey level. This table comes from immunoSEQ multiplex PCR, and its TCRdb copy is limited to in-frame clones, with some not included. The sample yields tens of thousands of clones, about 80% seen once. Overall study results and limits: HIV repertoires showed narrower CDR3 length ranges than controls. Pre-ART clonal expansion yielded clones that dominated the repertoire at all time points.

Sample: unsorted PBMCs, taken 2 years after starting antiretroviral therapy. The rearrangement joins TRBV30 to TRBJ1-6; D is undetermined. The source is a woman aged 45-65 years with HIV. The DNA of the CDR3 is TGTGCCTGGACTCGTGGAGTTCCTAATTCACCCCTCCACTTT. It translates to CAWTRGVPNSPLHF.